This T cell receptor (beta chain) was identified during a study of T-cell reconstitution after alpha-beta-depleted transplantation in children. Study-wide findings and caveats: The origin of high day-60 TCRbeta diversity in some patients lay in surviving recipient T cells and thymic progenitors. Reportedly, only several hundred clones from non-depleted graft cells drove alpha-beta T-cell counts at about two months. Fresh T-cell production supplied most of the T-cell counts and diversity seen one year after transplant.

The TCRbeta library was prepared with unique molecular identifiers. TCRdb analysed the PCR reads with MiXCR anew, one entry per CDR3 protein. The table includes fewer than 250,000 distinct CDR3 sequences, approximately 8% detected once. This clonotype came up many times. As yet, its antigen is unknown. V was clipped by 0 bases and J by 7 bases, with 12 bases between them. The V gene's germline CDR1 is MGHDK and CDR2 SYGVNS. CDR3 size: 14 residues. This sample comprised PBMCs, mostly from graft donor cells, obtained 180 days after TCRalphabeta/CD19-depleted stem cell transplant. This sequence was found in a male patient between 10 and 17 years old who had a stem cell transplant for acute lymphoblastic leukemia, so the T cells may come from the graft donor. The chain joins TRBV25-1 to TRBJ1-2; D is undetermined. CDR3 sequence reads: CASSEYSGVGGYTF. The CDR3 DNA reads TGTGCCAGCAGTGAATATTCCGGGGTTGGTGGCTACACCTTC.